The present T cell receptor (beta chain) was sequenced within a study of radiation and T cells in renal cell carcinoma. Described time point: blood 4 weeks post-SBRT, at nephrectomy. Regarding treatment: 15 Gy SBRT to primary tumor, nephrectomy 4 weeks later. Germline V gene sequence: CDR1 MNHEY, CDR2 SVGAGI. This CDR3 is built from 14 residues. The V end was cut by 7 bases, the J end by 9 bases, with 16 bases between. Study-wide results and caveats: Baseline intratumoral clonotype presence is unknown without pretreatment biopsies. From baseline, blood top tumor clonotypes peaked at 2 weeks post-radiation.

Assay: immunoSEQ multiplex PCR; the TCRdb copy retains only in-frame clones and omits some. Among around 170,000 clones listed, approximately 90% were seen once. Of note for this clone: Antigen unknown.

The clonotype comes from a woman in her 50s with renal cell carcinoma. The source material was blood, sampled from a patient whose treatment included radiotherapy and nephrectomy. The chain carries TRBV6-5 and TRBJ1-6; no clear D. The CDR3 nucleotides read TGTGCCAGCAAAGGAGGGAACAGAATTTCACCCCTCCACTTT. Its translation is CASKGGNRISPLHF.